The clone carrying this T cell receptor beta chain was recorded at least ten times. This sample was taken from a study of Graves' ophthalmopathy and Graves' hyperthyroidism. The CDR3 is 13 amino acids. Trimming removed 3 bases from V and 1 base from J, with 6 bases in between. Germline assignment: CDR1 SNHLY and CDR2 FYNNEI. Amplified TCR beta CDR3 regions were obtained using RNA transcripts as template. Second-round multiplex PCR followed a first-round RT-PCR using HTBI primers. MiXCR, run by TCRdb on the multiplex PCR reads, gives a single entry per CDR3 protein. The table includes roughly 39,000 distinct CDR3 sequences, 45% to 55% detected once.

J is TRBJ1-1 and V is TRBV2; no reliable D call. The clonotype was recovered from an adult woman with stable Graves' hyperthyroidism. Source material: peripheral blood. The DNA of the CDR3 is TGTGCCAGCAGTGACAGAGAGAACACTGAAGCTTTCTTT. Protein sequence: CASSDRENTEAFF.